Presented here are 24 T cell receptor beta chains from one specimen sequenced in a study of CD8 T cells in Susac syndrome. An input of about 0.45 to 1 ug of RNA was subjected to reverse transcription using random hexamers. TCRdb fed the immunoSEQ multiplex PCR reads into MiXCR, producing one record per CDR3 protein. Here the sample spans some 110,000 distinct CDR3 sequences, approximately 93% being singletons. Sequencing input: CD4+ T cells from PBMCs. The receptors stem from a human donor with multiple sclerosis.

This sequence joins TRBV13 and TRBJ2-2; no clear D. The CDR3 covers 17 residues. The germline V gene has CDR1 PRHDT and CDR2 FYEKMQ (reference sequence). Trimming took 6 bases from V and 1 from J, leaving 18 bases between them. The CDR3: CASSPERQMMNTGELFF. CDR3 DNA sequence: TGTGCCAGCAGTCCGGAGCGCCAGATGATGAACACCGGGGAGCTGTTTTTT.

J is TRBJ1-6 and V is TRBV7-2, with D perhaps matching TRBD1 (5 bases). The germline V gene encodes CDR1 SGHTA and CDR2 FQGNSA. CDR3 length equals 15 residues. V was clipped by 5 bases and J by 7 bases, with 15 bases between them. The CDR3 coding sequence is TGTGCCAGCAGCGCCCTGGGGCTCCTAAATTCACCCCTCCACTTT. Amino acids: CASSALGLLNSPLHF.

The CDR3 protein is CASSPGGFSYEQYF. The CDR3 DNA follows: TGTGCCAGCAGCCCAGGGGGGTTTTCCTACGAGCAGTACTTC. The J gene is TRBJ2-7, the V gene TRBV13, with a possible D match to TRBD1 (7 bases). The CDR3 is 14 amino acids. Germline CDR1 and CDR2: PRHDT and FYEKMQ (reference sequence). Between the trimmed V and J ends, which lost 5 bases and 1 base, there was a span of 12 bases.

The count of this clonotype is one. The V call is TRBV18, the J call TRBJ2-5; D is possibly TRBD1 (6 bases). The V end was cut by 5 bases, the J end by 1 base, with 11 bases between. CDR1 is KGHSH, CDR2 LQKENI, per germline. CDR3 length: 14 residues. CDR3: CASSSGQSQETQYF. In nucleotides, the CDR3 is TGTGCCAGCTCATCCGGACAGAGCCAAGAGACCCAGTACTTC.

The chain couples TRBV25-1 to TRBJ2-1, with D perhaps being TRBD1 or TRBD2 (6 bases each). This CDR3 spans 13 amino acids. CDR1 and CDR2 from the germline V gene are MGHDK and SYGVNS. The V end was cut by 5 bases, the J end by 9 bases, with 14 bases between. The CDR3 DNA is TGTGCCAGCAGTTTAACGGGGGCGTCTGAGCAGTTCTTC. Its translation is CASSLTGASEQFF.

There are a few counts of this clonotype. The CDR3, as DNA: TGTGCCAGCAGCTCCGGGGGTAGCAATCAGCCCCAGCATTTT. This translates into CASSSGGSNQPQHF. The chain employs TRBV7-9 and TRBJ1-5, with D tentatively TRBD1 (5 bases). Trimming left V 4 bases short and J 0 bases short, with 7 bases between. This CDR3 has 14 amino acids. Germline V gene sequence: CDR1 SEHNR, CDR2 FQNEAQ (reference sequence).

This clonotype was counted a few times. V and J are TRBV24-1 and TRBJ2-7; D may be TRBD2 (6 bases). V lost 2 bases to trimming and J lost 5 bases, with 6 bases between them. CDR1 is KGHDR and CDR2 is SFDVKD in the germline V gene. The CDR3 contains 12 residues. The CDR3 sequence: CATSDWGDEQYF. For the CDR3, the DNA is TGTGCCACCAGTGATTGGGGGGACGAGCAGTACTTC.

This chain connects TRBV12-3 or TRBV12-4 to TRBJ1-1; maybe TRBD1 (5 bases). The CDR3 runs 13 residues. The V and J ends lost 6 bases and 5 bases respectively, with 13 bases between them. Here the CDR3 reads CASSLLRGTEAFF. Written as DNA, the CDR3 is TGTGCCAGCAGCCTGCTGAGGGGAACTGAAGCTTTCTTT.

The V call is TRBV3-1, the J call TRBJ1-1; no reliable D call. The CDR3 loop spans 14 amino acids. V was clipped by 3 bases and J by 1 base, with 9 bases between them. Germline V gene data show CDR1 as LGHDT and CDR2 as YNNKEL (reference sequence). The CDR3 is CASSQFNQNTEAFF. DNA of the CDR3: TGTGCCAGCAGCCAGTTCAACCAGAACACTGAAGCTTTCTTT. The full variable domain, completed using reference TRBV3-1 and TRBJ1-1, is DTAVSQTPKYLVTQMGNDKSIKCEQNLGHDTMYWYKQDSKKFLKIMFSYNNKELIINETVPNRFSPKSPDKAHLNLHINSLELGDSAVYFCASSQFNQNTEAFFGQGTRLTVV.

The genes are TRBV20-1 and TRBJ2-5; D not resolved. CDR1 is DFQATT and CDR2 is SNEGSKA in the germline V gene (reference sequence). Trimming stripped 4 bases from V and 5 bases from J, with 14 bases between. The CDR3 is made up of 13 amino acids. DNA of the CDR3: TGCAGTGCTAAAATCAGCTCGAGGGAGACCCAGTACTTC. Amino acid sequence: CSAKISSRETQYF.

The chain recombines TRBV20-1 with TRBJ2-7; 12 bases fit TRBD1. The length of the CDR3 is 16 residues. CDR1 and CDR2 from the germline V gene are DFQATT and SNEGSKA (reference sequence). J gave up 4 bases and V 1 base, and 8 bases lay outside the gene matches. The CDR3 DNA reads as TGCAGTGCTAGAGGACGCCGGGACAGGGGGCGATACGAGCAGTACTTC. It codes for CSARGRRDRGRYEQYF.

This clonotype was seen only once. The chain employs TRBV9 and TRBJ1-1, with D possibly being TRBD1 (6 bases). Germline V gene sequence: CDR1 SGDLS, CDR2 YYNGEE. Trimming pared 0 bases from V and 5 bases from J, leaving 14 bases between. This CDR3 has 15 amino acids. The CDR3 bases are TGTGCCAGCAGCGTAGATCCCAGGGGAAGGACTGAAGCTTTCTTT. Translating gives CASSVDPRGRTEAFF. Drawing the rest from reference TRBV9 and TRBJ1-1, the complete variable domain is DSGVTQTPKHLITATGQRVTLRCSPRSGDLSVYWYQQSLDQGLQFLIQYYNGEERAKGNILERFSAQQFPDLHSELNLSSLELGDSALYFCASSVDPRGRTEAFFGQGTRLTVV.

This chain connects TRBV20-1 to TRBJ1-3; D gene uncertain. Per the germline V gene, CDR1 is DFQATT and CDR2 is SNEGSKA (reference sequence). Trimming took 0 bases from V and 0 from J, leaving 9 bases between them. CDR3 length equals 15 residues. The CDR3 loop is CSARDLRSSGNTIYF. CDR3 DNA: TGCAGTGCTAGAGATCTCCGCAGCTCTGGAAACACCATATATTTT.

This chain connects TRBV20-1 to TRBJ1-4; possible D gene TRBD1, 6 bases. V was pared by 1 base and J by 5 bases, with 14 bases between. In germline, CDR1 is DFQATT, CDR2 SNEGSKA (reference sequence). This CDR3 region has 15 residues. The CDR3 sequence is CSARVAGTLNEKLFF. In nucleotides, the CDR3 is TGCAGTGCTAGAGTCGCCGGGACACTGAATGAAAAACTGTTTTTT.

This clonotype was seen only a few times. The chain uses TRBV7-3 and TRBJ2-3, with a weak D call TRBD2 (5 bases). V lost 2 bases to trimming and J lost 4 bases, with 13 bases between them. CDR1 is SGHTA and CDR2 is FQGTGA in the germline V gene. The CDR3 extends over 15 amino acids. CDR3 in amino acids: CASSLLPTGSDTQYF. The CDR3, as DNA: TGTGCCAGCAGCTTACTCCCCACGGGGTCAGATACGCAGTATTTT.

V and J are TRBV4-1 and TRBJ1-2; D gene unclear. This CDR3 has 15 amino acids. The germline gives CDR1 MGHRA, CDR2 YSYEKL. The V end lost 4 bases, the J end lost 0 bases, and 12 bases lay between the germline ends. The CDR3 sequence: CASSPPLSANYGYTF. The CDR3 DNA is TGCGCCAGCAGCCCCCCGCTTTCGGCTAACTATGGCTACACCTTC.

CDR3 nucleotide sequence: TGTGCCTGGAATTGGGCAGCCCGTAATTCACCCCTCCACTTT. Translated: CAWNWAARNSPLHF. The V call is TRBV30, the J call TRBJ1-6; the D is unclear. The germline V gene encodes CDR1 GTSNPN and CDR2 SVGIG (reference sequence). V was pared by 4 bases and J by 6 bases, with 13 bases between. The CDR3 is made up of 14 amino acids. Together with reference TRBV30 and TRBJ1-6, the CDR3 gives the full variable domain: SQTIHQWPATLVQPVGSPLSLECTVEGTSNPNLYWYRQAAGRGLQLLFYSVGIGQISSEVPQNLSASRPQDRQFILSSKKLLLSDSGFYLCAWNWAARNSPLHFGNGTRLTVT.

The count of this clonotype is one. J is TRBJ1-5 and V is TRBV6-1; D may be TRBD1 (6 bases). CDR3 length equals 15 residues. Trimming removed 6 bases from V and 5 bases from J, with 17 bases in between. CDR1 and CDR2 (germline): MNHNS, SASEGT. The CDR3 here is CASRPRQGIHQPQHF. For the CDR3, the DNA is TGTGCCAGCAGACCCCGGCAGGGGATACATCAGCCCCAGCATTTT.

The rearrangement links TRBV27 to TRBJ2-2, with TRBD1 matching over 7 bases. This CDR3 has 15 residues. CDR1 is MNHEY and CDR2 is SMNVEV in the germline V gene (reference sequence). Trimming removed 4 bases from V and 1 base from J; junction bases left unmatched: 3. CDR3 residues: CASSSWTGNTGELFF. In nucleotides, the CDR3 is TGTGCCAGCAGTTCCTGGACAGGGAACACCGGGGAGCTGTTTTTT.

The CDR3 loop is CASSLAPGQGSKLFF. CDR3 coding DNA: TGTGCCAGCAGTTTAGCTCCGGGACAGGGGTCAAAACTGTTTTTT. The chain has TRBV12-3 or TRBV12-4 and TRBJ1-4; 10 nucleotides align to TRBD1. The CDR3 runs to 15 residues. The V and J ends lost 0 bases and 10 bases, in that order; junction bases with no gene match: 5.

The J gene is TRBJ2-7, the V gene TRBV29-1; 9 positions agree with TRBD1. CDR3 length: 12 amino acids. Looked up from germline, CDR1 is SQVTM and CDR2 is ANQGSEA. CDR3 in amino acids: CSYTGTGHEQYF. In DNA, the CDR3 is TGCAGTTATACCGGGACAGGGCACGAGCAGTACTTC.

The chain carries TRBV18 and TRBJ2-6; possible D gene TRBD2, 6 bases. CDR1 and CDR2 from the germline V gene are KGHSH and LQKENI. Trimming took off 3 bases at V and 2 bases at J, with 17 bases between the two ends. CDR3 length: 18 amino acids. The CDR3 here is CASSPLGTGFAGANVLTF. The CDR3, as DNA: TGTGCCAGCTCACCGCTGGGGACTGGATTTGCTGGGGCCAACGTCCTGACTTTC. The full variable domain, in which reference TRBV18 and TRBJ2-6 provide the parts outside the CDR3, is NAGVMQNPRHLVRRRGQEARLRCSPMKGHSHVYWYRQLPEEGLKFMVYLQKENIIDESGMPKERFSAEFPKEGPSILRIQQVVRGDSAAYFCASSPLGTGFAGANVLTFGAGSRLTVL.

The chain joins TRBV30 to TRBJ2-7; D ambiguous. The germline V gene has CDR1 GTSNPN and CDR2 SVGIG (reference sequence). V lost 3 bases and J 2 bases, leaving 11 bases between the germline ends. The CDR3 loop spans 13 amino acids. The CDR3 nucleotides read TGTGCCTGGAGCTCGACGGCGACCTACGAGCAGTACTTC. Translating gives CAWSSTATYEQYF.

The chain joins TRBV5-1 to TRBJ2-7; 8 bases map to TRBD1. J gave up 12 bases and V 3 bases, and 14 bases lay outside the gene matches. CDR1 SGHRS and CDR2 YFSETQ come from the germline V gene. The CDR3 has 14 amino acids. For the CDR3, the DNA is TGCGCCAGCAGCTCGGATGGACAGGGACAAGTTCGGTACTTC. Residues: CASSSDGQGQVRYF.